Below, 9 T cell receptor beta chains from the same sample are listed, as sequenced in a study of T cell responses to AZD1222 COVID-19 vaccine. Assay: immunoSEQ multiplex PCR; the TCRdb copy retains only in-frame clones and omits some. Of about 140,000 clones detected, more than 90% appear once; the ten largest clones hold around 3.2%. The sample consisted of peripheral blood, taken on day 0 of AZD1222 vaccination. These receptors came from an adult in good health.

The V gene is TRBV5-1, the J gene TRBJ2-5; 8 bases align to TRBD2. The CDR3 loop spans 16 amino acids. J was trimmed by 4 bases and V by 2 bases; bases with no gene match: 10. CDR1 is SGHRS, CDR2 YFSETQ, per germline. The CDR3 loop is CASSFGSGRSPETQYF. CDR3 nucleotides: TGCGCCAGCAGCTTCGGAAGCGGGAGATCCCCAGAGACCCAGTACTTC.

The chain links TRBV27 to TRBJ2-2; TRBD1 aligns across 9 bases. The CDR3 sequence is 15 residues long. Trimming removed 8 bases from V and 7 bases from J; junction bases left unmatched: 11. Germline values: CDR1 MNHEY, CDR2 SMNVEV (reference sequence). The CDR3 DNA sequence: TGTGCCAGCGCATCGGGGACAGGGATCCTCGGGGAGCTGTTTTTT. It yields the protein CASASGTGILGELFF.

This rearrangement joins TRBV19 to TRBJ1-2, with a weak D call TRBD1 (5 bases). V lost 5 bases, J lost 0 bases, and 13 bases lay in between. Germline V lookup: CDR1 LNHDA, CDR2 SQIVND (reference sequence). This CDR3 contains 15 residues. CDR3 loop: CASSETGIANYGYTF. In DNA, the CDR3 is TGTGCCAGTAGTGAAACAGGTATAGCTAACTATGGCTACACCTTC. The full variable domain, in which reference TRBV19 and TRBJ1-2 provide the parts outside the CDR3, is DGGITQSPKYLFRKEGQNVTLSCEQNLNHDAMYWYRQDPGQGLRLIYYSQIVNDFQKGDIAEGYSVSREKKESFPLTVTSAQKNPTAFYLCASSETGIANYGYTFGSGTRLTVV.

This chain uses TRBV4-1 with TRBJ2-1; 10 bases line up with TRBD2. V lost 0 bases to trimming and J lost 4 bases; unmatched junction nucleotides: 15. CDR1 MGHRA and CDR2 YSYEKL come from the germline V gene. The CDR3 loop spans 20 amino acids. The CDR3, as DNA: TGCGCCAGCAGCCAAGATACGGCTAGCGGGAGAATTCTGTCTTACAATGAGCAGTTCTTC. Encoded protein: CASSQDTASGRILSYNEQFF.

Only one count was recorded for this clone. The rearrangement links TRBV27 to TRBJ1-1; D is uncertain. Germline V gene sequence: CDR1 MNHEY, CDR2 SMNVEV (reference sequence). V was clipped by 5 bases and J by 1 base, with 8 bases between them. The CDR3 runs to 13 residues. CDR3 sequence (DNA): TGTGCCAGCAGTGTCACCCCGAACACTGAAGCTTTCTTT. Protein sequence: CASSVTPNTEAFF.

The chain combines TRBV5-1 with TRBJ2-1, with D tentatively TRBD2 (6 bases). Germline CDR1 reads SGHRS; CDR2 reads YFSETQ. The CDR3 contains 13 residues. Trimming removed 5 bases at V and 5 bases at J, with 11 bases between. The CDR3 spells CASSSGPNNEQFF. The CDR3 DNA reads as TGCGCCAGCAGTAGCGGCCCGAACAATGAGCAGTTCTTC.

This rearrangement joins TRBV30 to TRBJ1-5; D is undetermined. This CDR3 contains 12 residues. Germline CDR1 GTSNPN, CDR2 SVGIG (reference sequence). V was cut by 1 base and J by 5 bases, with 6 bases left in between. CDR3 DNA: TGTGCCTGGAGTGACGATTATCAGCCCCAGCATTTT. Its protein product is CAWSDDYQPQHF.

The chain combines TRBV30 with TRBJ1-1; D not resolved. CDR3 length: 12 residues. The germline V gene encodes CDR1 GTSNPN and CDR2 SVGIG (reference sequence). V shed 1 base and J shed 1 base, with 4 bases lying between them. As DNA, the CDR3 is TGTGCCTGGAGTGCGCAGAACACTGAAGCTTTCTTT. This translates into CAWSAQNTEAFF.

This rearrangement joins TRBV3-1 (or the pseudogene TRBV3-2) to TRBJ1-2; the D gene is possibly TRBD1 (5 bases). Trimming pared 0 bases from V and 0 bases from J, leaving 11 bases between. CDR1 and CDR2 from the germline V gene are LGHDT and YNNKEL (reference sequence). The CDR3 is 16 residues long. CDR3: CASSQDPGPANYGYTF. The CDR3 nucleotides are TGTGCCAGCAGCCAAGATCCGGGGCCAGCTAACTATGGCTACACCTTC.